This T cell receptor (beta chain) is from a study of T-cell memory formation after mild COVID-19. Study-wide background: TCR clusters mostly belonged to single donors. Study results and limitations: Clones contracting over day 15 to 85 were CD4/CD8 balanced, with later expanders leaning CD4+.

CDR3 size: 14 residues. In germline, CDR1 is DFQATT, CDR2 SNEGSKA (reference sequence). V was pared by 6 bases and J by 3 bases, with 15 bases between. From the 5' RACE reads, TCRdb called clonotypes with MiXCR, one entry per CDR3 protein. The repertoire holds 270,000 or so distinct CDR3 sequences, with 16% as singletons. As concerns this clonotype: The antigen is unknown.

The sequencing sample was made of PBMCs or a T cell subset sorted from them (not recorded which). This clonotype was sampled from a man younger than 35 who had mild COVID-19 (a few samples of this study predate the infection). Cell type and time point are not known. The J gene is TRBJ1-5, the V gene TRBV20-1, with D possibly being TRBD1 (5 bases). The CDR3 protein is CSAKGSTFNQPQHF. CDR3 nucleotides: TGCAGTGCAAAGGGGTCAACATTCAATCAGCCCCAGCATTTT.